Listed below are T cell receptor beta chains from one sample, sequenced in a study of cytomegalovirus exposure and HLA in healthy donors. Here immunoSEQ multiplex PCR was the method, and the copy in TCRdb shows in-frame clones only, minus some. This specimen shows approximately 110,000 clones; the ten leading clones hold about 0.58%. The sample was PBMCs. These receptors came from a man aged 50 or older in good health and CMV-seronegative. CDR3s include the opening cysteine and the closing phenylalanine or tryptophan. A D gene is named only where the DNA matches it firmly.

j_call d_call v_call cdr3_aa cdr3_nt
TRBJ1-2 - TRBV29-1 CSVEQAQYTF TGCAGCGTGGAACAGGCCCAATACACCTTC
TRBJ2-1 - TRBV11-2 CASSHGTPNEQFF TGTGCCAGCAGCCACGGGACACCCAATGAGCAGTTCTTC
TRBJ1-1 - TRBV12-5 CASGSAGTSTSEAFF TGTGCTAGTGGTTCCGCCGGGACAAGCACCTCTGAAGCTTTCTTT
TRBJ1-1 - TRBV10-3 CAISANSGILNTEAFF TGTGCCATCAGTGCAAACAGCGGGATTTTGAACACTGAAGCTTTCTTT
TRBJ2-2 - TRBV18 CASSPKGSIRELFF TGTGCCAGCTCACCGAAGGGGTCCATCCGGGAGCTGTTTTTT
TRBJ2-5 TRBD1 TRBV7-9 CASRQQGSEQYF TGTGCCAGCAGACAACAGGGGAGTGAGCAGTACTTC
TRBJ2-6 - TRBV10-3 CAISESRDSGANVLTF TGTGCCATCAGTGAGTCACGGGACTCTGGGGCCAACGTCCTGACTTTC
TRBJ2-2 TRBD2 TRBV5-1 CASGIAGVTGTGELFF TGCGCCAGCGGAATAGCGGGGGTCACCGGCACCGGGGAGCTGTTTTTT
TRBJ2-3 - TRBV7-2 CASSLRGWGKRSTDTQYF TGTGCCAGCAGCTTAAGGGGGTGGGGCAAAAGAAGCACAGATACGCAGTATTTT
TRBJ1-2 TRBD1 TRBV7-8 CASSFRGRDYGYTF TGTGCCAGCAGCTTCAGGGGGCGCGACTATGGCTACACCTTC
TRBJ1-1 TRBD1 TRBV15 CATGIYRGTEAFF TGTGCCACCGGGATTTACAGGGGCACTGAAGCTTTCTTT
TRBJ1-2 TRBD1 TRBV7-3 CASSTTGTGNEGYTF TGTGCCAGCAGCACTACCGGGACAGGGAACGAAGGCTACACCTTC
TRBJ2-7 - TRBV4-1 CASSQAPIVQGPEQYF TGCGCCAGCAGCCAAGCGCCTATAGTACAGGGTCCCGAGCAGTACTTC
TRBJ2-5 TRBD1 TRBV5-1 CASSKTGGASGTQYF TGCGCCAGCAGCAAGACAGGGGGGGCTAGTGGGACCCAGTACTTC
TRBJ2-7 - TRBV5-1 CASSREGQPTYEQYF TGCGCCAGCAGTCGTGAGGGACAACCTACCTACGAGCAGTACTTC
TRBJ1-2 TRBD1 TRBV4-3 CASSQGSFRGLQNYGYTF TGCGCCAGCAGCCAAGGATCATTTAGGGGGCTCCAGAACTATGGCTACACCTTC